Following are 14 T cell receptor beta chains from one sample sequenced in a study of blood T cell repertoires in COVID-19. Sequencing used immunoSEQ multiplex PCR; TCRdb keeps in-frame clones, though not all of them. The data show around 100,000 clones, with approximately 88% seen just once and 7.5% to 10% held by the top ten. Sequencing was done on a sample of peripheral blood. Receptor source: a woman aged 40-49 years with acute or convalescent COVID-19.

CDR3: CASSLERGRLQETQYF. The CDR3 DNA reads as TGCGCCAGCAGCTTGGAAAGGGGGCGGCTCCAAGAGACCCAGTACTTC. The gene calls are TRBV5-1 and TRBJ2-5; TRBD1 matches 7 bases. The junction had 6 bases not matched to a gene; V was cut back by 0 bases and J by 1 base. Looked up from germline, CDR1 is SGHRS and CDR2 is YFSETQ. This CDR3 is built from 16 residues.

The chain carries TRBV5-1 and TRBJ1-2; TRBD1 aligns across 9 bases. The CDR3 extends over 14 amino acids. The germline V gene encodes CDR1 SGHRS and CDR2 YFSETQ. The J segment lost 2 bases and the V segment lost 4 bases, leaving 3 bases of the junction unmatched. CDR3 sequence (DNA): TGCGCCAGCAGCCCCGGACAGGGGAACTATGGCTACACCTTC. Translation: CASSPGQGNYGYTF.

This clone showed up just once. V usage is TRBV7-9 and J usage is TRBJ2-1, with D perhaps matching TRBD2 (5 bases). In germline, CDR1 is SEHNR, CDR2 FQNEAQ (reference sequence). This CDR3 has 16 residues. V lost 4 bases to trimming and J lost 3 bases, with 16 bases between them. The CDR3 is CASSSLERTNYNEQFF. DNA of the CDR3: TGTGCCAGCAGCTCCCTGGAGCGGACCAACTACAATGAGCAGTTCTTC.

The chain employs TRBV7-2 and TRBJ2-1; D not certain. V lost 5 bases, J lost 4 bases, and 15 bases lay in between. The CDR3 runs 15 residues. The germline V gene encodes CDR1 SGHTA and CDR2 FQGNSA. CDR3 sequence (DNA): TGTGCCAGCAGCCCCGGCCTAGGCCCATACAATGAGCAGTTCTTC. Its protein product is CASSPGLGPYNEQFF.

The chain is built from TRBV2 and TRBJ1-6; weak D call: TRBD1 (5 bases). This CDR3 contains 11 residues. V was trimmed by 7 bases and J by 10 bases, leaving 8 bases between them. Germline CDR1 and CDR2: SNHLY and FYNNEI. In DNA form, the CDR3 reads TGTGCCAGCACGGACAAGTCACCCCTCCACTTT. As protein: CASTDKSPLHF. Full variable domain (rest looked up from reference TRBV2 and TRBJ1-6): EPEVTQTPSHQVTQMGQEVILRCVPISNHLYFYWYRQILGQKVEFLVSFYNNEISEKSEIFDDQFSVERPDGSNFTLKIRSTKLEDSAMYFCASTDKSPLHFGNGTRLTVT.

The rearrangement uses TRBV5-1 and TRBJ1-2, with unresolved D. The CDR3 is 13 amino acids. Germline V gene lookup returns CDR1 SGHRS and CDR2 YFSETQ. V was pared by 4 bases and J by 2 bases, with 9 bases between. CDR3 nucleotides: TGCGCCAGCAGCGCTCCGGGGAACTATGGCTACACCTTC. Translation: CASSAPGNYGYTF.

This clone was seen only a few times. The chain carries TRBV19 and TRBJ1-2, with TRBD1 as a possible D gene (5 bases). In germline, CDR1 is LNHDA, CDR2 SQIVND (reference sequence). This CDR3 spans 14 amino acids. V gave up 4 bases and J gave up 8 bases, with 17 bases separating them. The CDR3 region is CASSTTATLGGYTF. Here the CDR3 DNA reads TGTGCCAGTAGTACGACAGCTACCTTAGGAGGCTACACCTTC.

This sequence joins TRBV12-5 and TRBJ1-2; the D gene is possibly TRBD1 (6 bases). Deletions cut 1 base from V and 4 bases from J, with 25 bases between. Looked up from germline, CDR1 is LGHNT and CDR2 is FRNRAP. CDR3 size: 19 residues. The CDR3 sequence is CASGLGQGLTHDEVYGYTF. CDR3 nucleotides: TGTGCTAGTGGTTTGGGTCAGGGGCTCACCCACGATGAGGTCTATGGCTACACCTTC.

The chain joins TRBV5-1 to TRBJ2-7; TRBD2 aligns across 11 bases. V lost 3 bases to trimming and J lost 3 bases; unmatched junction nucleotides: 14. Germline V gene sequence: CDR1 SGHRS, CDR2 YFSETQ. The CDR3 extends over 18 amino acids. DNA of the CDR3: TGCGCCAGCAGCTGGGGTAGCGGGGGGGCAAGAATAGTCTACGAGCAGTACTTC. This sequence encodes CASSWGSGGARIVYEQYF. Based on the CDR3 plus reference TRBV5-1 and TRBJ2-7, the full variable domain is KAGVTQTPRYLIKTRGQQVTLSCSPISGHRSVSWYQQTPGQGLQFLFEYFSETQRNKGNFPGRFSGRQFSNSRSEMNVSTLELGDSALYLCASSWGSGGARIVYEQYFGPGTRLTVT.

The chain uses TRBV28 and TRBJ1-2; 10 bases line up with TRBD1. After removal of 9 bases from V and 7 bases from J, the junction contained 5 bases not matched to a gene. Per germline, CDR1 MDHEN and CDR2 SYDVKM. The CDR3 length is 12 residues. The DNA for the CDR3 is TGTGCCAGTTCGACAGGGGGCACTGGCTACACCTTC. This codes for CASSTGGTGYTF.

The chain joins TRBV5-1 to TRBJ2-2; a weak D match, TRBD1 (5 bases). V was cut by 0 bases and J by 6 bases, with 12 bases left in between. The CDR3 sequence is 15 residues long. Germline CDR1 and CDR2: SGHRS and YFSETQ. CDR3 nucleotide sequence: TGCGCCAGCAGCTTGGAATCCAGGGTAGCCGGGGAGCTGTTTTTT. It translates to CASSLESRVAGELFF.

This clone showed up just once. The J gene is TRBJ1-1, the V gene TRBV6-2 or TRBV6-3; 7 bases match TRBD1. Germline CDR1 and CDR2: MNHEY and SVGEGT. V shed 0 bases and J 0 bases; nucleotides not matched to a gene: 10. The CDR3 totals 18 residues. The CDR3 nucleotides are TGTGCCAGCAGTTACTCGCTCAGGGGGAAGGCGGTGAACACTGAAGCTTTCTTT. It yields the protein CASSYSLRGKAVNTEAFF.

The rearrangement links TRBV12-3 or TRBV12-4 to TRBJ1-1; TRBD1 matches at 8 bases. This CDR3 region has 12 residues. After removal of 3 bases from V and 11 bases from J, the junction contained 5 bases not matched to a gene. The CDR3 loop reads CASSFYRGGAFF. The DNA for the CDR3 is TGTGCCAGCAGTTTTTACAGGGGGGGGGCTTTCTTT.

The chain couples TRBV5-1 to TRBJ2-7, with a possible D match to TRBD2 (6 bases). Germline V gene sequence: CDR1 SGHRS, CDR2 YFSETQ. This CDR3 is built from 14 residues. Trimming took 2 bases from V and 2 from J, leaving 11 bases between them. CDR3 loop: CASSFAGFAYEQYF. The DNA of the CDR3 is TGCGCCAGCAGCTTCGCGGGGTTTGCCTACGAGCAGTACTTC.